This entry describes one TCR beta chain. V lost 3 bases, J lost 2 bases, and 6 bases stayed unmatched. Looked up from germline, CDR1 is DFQATT and CDR2 is SNEGSKA (reference sequence). The CDR3 spans 15 residues. The authors reverse transcribed about 0.5 to 1 ug RNA with random hexamers. Amplification of TCR beta CDR3 across 54 Vbeta and 13 Jbeta was performed with immunoSEQ multiplex PCR. A single record per CDR3 protein comes from TCRdb applying MiXCR to the immunoSEQ multiplex PCR reads. Altogether about 150,000 distinct CDR3 sequences are present, approximately 95% being singletons, with the ten largest covering approximately 0.11%. The data were taken from a study of CD8 T cells in Susac syndrome. Sequencing targeted TCR beta in T cells from blood (CD8+ and CD4+).

The rearrangement uses TRBV20-1 and TRBJ1-1; 10 positions agree with TRBD1. The sample consisted of CD4+ T cells from PBMCs. The receptor comes from a human donor with multiple sclerosis. The DNA for the CDR3 is TGCAGTGCTAGCCGGGACAGGGGCTCCAACACTGAAGCTTTCTTT. This translates into CSASRDRGSNTEAFF.